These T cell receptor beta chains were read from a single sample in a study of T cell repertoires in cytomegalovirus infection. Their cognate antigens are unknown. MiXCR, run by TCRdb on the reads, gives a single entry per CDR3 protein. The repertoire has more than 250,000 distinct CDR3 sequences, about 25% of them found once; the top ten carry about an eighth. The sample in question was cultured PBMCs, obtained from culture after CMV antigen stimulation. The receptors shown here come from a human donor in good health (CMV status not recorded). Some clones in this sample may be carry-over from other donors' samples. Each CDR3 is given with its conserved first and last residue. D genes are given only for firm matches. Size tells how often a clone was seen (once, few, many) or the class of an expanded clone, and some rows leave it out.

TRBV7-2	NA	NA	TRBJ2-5	CASSPVAGNQETQYF	TGTGCCAGCAGCCCGGTGGCGGGAAACCAAGAGACCCAGTACTTC
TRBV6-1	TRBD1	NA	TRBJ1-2	CASTRGRTGEYGYTF	TGTGCCAGCACCAGGGGGAGGACAGGGGAATATGGCTACACCTTC
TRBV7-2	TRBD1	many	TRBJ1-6	CASSFYRTGNSPLHF	TGTGCCAGCAGCTTTTACCGGACAGGGAATTCACCCCTCCACTTT
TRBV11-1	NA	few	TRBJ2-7	CASSRSSIGTDAYEQYF	TGTGCCAGCAGCCGGAGCTCCATAGGGACCGACGCCTACGAGCAGTACTTC
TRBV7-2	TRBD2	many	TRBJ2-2	CASRPPGGSIAGELFF	TGTGCCAGCAGGCCTCCGGGCGGGAGCATCGCCGGGGAGCTGTTTTTT
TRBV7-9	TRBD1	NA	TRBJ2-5	CASSTWTGRAGPLTKETQYF	TGTGCCAGCAGCACATGGACAGGTCGCGCCGGTCCGCTAACCAAAGAGACCCAGTACTTC
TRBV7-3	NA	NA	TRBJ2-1	CASSSPQGEGGEQFF	TGTGCCAGCAGCTCCCCCCAGGGGGAGGGCGGTGAGCAGTTCTTC
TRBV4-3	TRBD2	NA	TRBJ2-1	CASSQSPSGRDNEQFF	TGCGCCAGCAGCCAATCCCCTAGCGGGAGGGACAATGAGCAGTTCTTC
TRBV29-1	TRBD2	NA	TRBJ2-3	CSAITGLAGFTDTQYF	TGCAGCGCTATAACGGGACTAGCGGGGTTCACAGATACGCAGTATTTT
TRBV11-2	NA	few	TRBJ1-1	CASSLGAGIAFF	TGTGCCAGCAGCTTAGGGGCAGGGATAGCTTTCTTT
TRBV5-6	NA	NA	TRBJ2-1	CASSRKVFAFNEQFF	TGTGCCAGCAGCCGGAAGGTCTTCGCGTTCAATGAGCAGTTCTTC
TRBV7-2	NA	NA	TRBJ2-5	CASSLYGTAETQYF	TGTGCCAGCAGCTTATATGGAACAGCAGAGACCCAGTACTTC
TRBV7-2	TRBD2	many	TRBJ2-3	CASSLGLARDTQYF	TGTGCCAGCAGCTTAGGACTAGCTAGAGATACGCAGTATTTT
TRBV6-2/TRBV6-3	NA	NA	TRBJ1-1	CASSYIQRRGSEAFF	TGTGCCAGCAGTTACATCCAACGGAGGGGCTCTGAAGCTTTCTTT
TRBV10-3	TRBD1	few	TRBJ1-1	CAIGDSKAFF	TGTGCCATCGGGGACAGTAAAGCTTTCTTT
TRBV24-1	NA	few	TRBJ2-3	CATSDPRSGNTDTQYF	TGTGCCACCAGTGACCCAAGGAGCGGAAACACAGATACGCAGTATTTT
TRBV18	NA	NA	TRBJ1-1	CASSPLDSRNTEAFF	TGTGCCAGCTCACCACTGGACTCTCGGAACACTGAAGCTTTCTTT
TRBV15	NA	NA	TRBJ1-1	CATRRGGTEAFF	TGTGCCACCAGGAGAGGGGGGACTGAAGCTTTCTTT
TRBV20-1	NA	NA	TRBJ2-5	CSARDLGSTRDPYRTQYF	TGCAGTGCTAGAGATTTAGGCTCCACTCGGGACCCCTATCGGACCCAGTACTTC
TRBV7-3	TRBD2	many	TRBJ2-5	CASSPGTRETQYF	TGTGCCAGCAGCCCCGGGACTAGAGAGACCCAGTACTTC